This record covers a single T cell receptor beta chain. As yet, its antigen is unknown. MiXCR, run by TCRdb on the reads, gives a single entry per CDR3 protein. Among roughly 730,000 distinct CDR3 sequences listed, approximately 33% were seen once. Per germline, CDR1 SGHRS and CDR2 YFSETQ. The CDR3 length is 15 residues. Trimming cost V 4 bases and J 6 bases; bases outside gene matches: 7. This specimen comes from a study of T cell repertoires in cytomegalovirus infection. About the research overall: CMV epitopes that were recently identified and HLA-C-restricted were used alongside well-studied HLA-B-restricted ones. TCR beta signatures that were public indicated CMV infection and matching HLA type. General study results and limits: Clonotypes of TCR beta that were HLA-C-restricted and CMV-specific dominated the ex vivo response. Of the TCR beta families, the public ones yielded a cumulative frequency that identified carriers of CMV plus the relevant HLA.

The gene calls are TRBV5-1 and TRBJ2-3, with 11 bases lining up with TRBD1. The sequence was obtained from a human donor in good health (CMV status not recorded). Some clones in this sample may be carry-over from other donors' samples. The sequences come from cultured PBMCs, collected from culture after CMV antigen stimulation. The CDR3: CASSAGQGDYDTQYF. The DNA of the CDR3 is TGCGCCAGCAGCGCGGGACAGGGGGATTACGATACGCAGTATTTT.